Described below is a single T cell receptor beta chain sequence and its context. Its target is unknown. The use of a sample-barcoded 5' primer and a J-beta primer mix characterized a second PCR of 7 to 11 cycles. Template switching added a 12-random-nucleotide identifier to every cDNA molecule. Each sample provided no less than 2.5 million CDR3-containing paired-end reads. One entry per CDR3 protein results from TCRdb running MiXCR on the 5' RACE reads. The profile shows fewer than 2,000,000 distinct CDR3 sequences, approximately 32% of them singletons. These data originate in a study of blood T cells in healthy people across ages. The study, taken as a whole, reports: Long-lived donors carried more naive CD4+ cells and greater diversity than aged donors.

Trimming cost V 0 bases and J 7 bases, with 10 bases left between them. The CDR3 is 14 amino acids. In germline, CDR1 is MGHRA, CDR2 YSYEKL. The clonotype originates from a woman aged 25 to 39 in good health. V usage is TRBV4-1 and J usage is TRBJ1-5; TRBD1 might be the D (5 bases). The sample taken for sequencing was blood. The CDR3 spells CASSQDRVYQPQHF. In nucleotides, the CDR3 is TGCGCCAGCAGCCAAGACAGGGTATACCAGCCCCAGCATTTT.